These 19 T cell receptor beta chains were sequenced from one sample in a study of beta chain features in type 1 diabetes. Study outcomes and limitations: Type 1 diabetes patients had moderately but significantly shorter TCRB CDR3s in all four CD4+ subsets.

Antigens for these TCRs are unknown. The entirety of the isolated RNA underwent reverse transcription, so expressed TCRB transcripts were sequenced. TCRdb keeps only in-frame clones here, not all; method: immunoSEQ multiplex PCR. The sample holds nearly 700,000 clones; 10% to 15% are singletons and the top ten take 0.022%. Input material: naive CD4+ T cells from blood. The receptor source for this set is a man aged 18 to 29 with type 1 diabetes.

J is TRBJ1-2 and V is TRBV28, with a weak D call TRBD1 (6 bases). Trimming stripped 6 bases from V and 2 bases from J, with 13 bases between. Germline-derived CDR1 and CDR2 are MDHEN and SYDVKM. This CDR3 region has 14 residues. The chain's CDR3 is CASSLGQGNYGYTF. For the CDR3, the DNA is TGTGCCAGCAGCTTGGGCCAGGGGAACTATGGCTACACCTTC.

V usage is TRBV10-3 and J usage is TRBJ2-7; the match to TRBD1 covers 10 bases. Trimming removed 2 bases from V and 2 bases from J; junction bases left unmatched: 3. The CDR3 is 15 amino acids. Germline values: CDR1 ENHRY, CDR2 SYGVKD. CDR3 coding DNA: TGTGCCATCAGTGAGGCCGGGACAGGGGCCTACGAGCAGTACTTC. Translating it yields CAISEAGTGAYEQYF.

A few counts support this clone. V is TRBV30 and J is TRBJ1-2; D uncertain. With 4 bases removed from V and 1 base from J, the gap between germline ends came to 4 bases. This CDR3 has 11 residues. Germline V lookup: CDR1 GTSNPN, CDR2 SVGIG (reference sequence). CDR3 region: CAWTHNYGYTF. CDR3 nucleotides: TGTGCCTGGACCCATAACTATGGCTACACCTTC.

The table lists this clone with a few counts. This rearrangement joins TRBV30 to TRBJ1-1; a possible D gene is TRBD1 (5 bases). There are 14 residues in the CDR3. Looked up from germline, CDR1 is GTSNPN and CDR2 is SVGIG (reference sequence). The V gene lost 0 bases and the J gene lost 0 bases, with 8 bases spanning the gap. The CDR3 bases are TGTGCCTGGAGTGTAGGGGCCCTGAACACTGAAGCTTTCTTT. It is translated as CAWSVGALNTEAFF.

The J gene is TRBJ1-2, the V gene TRBV30, with D hard to call. V lost 4 bases, J lost 0 bases, and 15 bases lay in between. CDR3 length: 15 amino acids. Germline-derived CDR1 and CDR2 are GTSNPN and SVGIG (reference sequence). For the CDR3, the DNA is TGTGCCTGGATCGTAGGTCCCAGCTCTAACTATGGCTACACCTTC. Translation gives CAWIVGPSSNYGYTF.

V is TRBV6-1 and J is TRBJ2-1; the D gene could be TRBD1 or TRBD2 (5 bases each). The CDR3 sequence is 16 residues long. Trimming cost V 1 base and J 2 bases, with 12 bases left between them. Per the germline V gene, CDR1 is MNHNS and CDR2 is SASEGT. CDR3 DNA sequence: TGTGCCAGCAGTGAAGTGTGGGACCCTGCCTACAATGAGCAGTTCTTC. Its translation: CASSEVWDPAYNEQFF.

This clone was seen only a few times. The chain carries TRBV30 and TRBJ2-7, with a tentative D call TRBD1 (6 bases). Trimming shortened V by 3 bases and J by 6 bases, and 24 bases separated the two germline ends. Germline loops: CDR1 GTSNPN, CDR2 SVGIG (reference sequence). The CDR3 sequence is 16 residues long. The CDR3 protein is CAWSPLGTGTSLEQYF. As DNA, the CDR3 is TGTGCCTGGAGCCCCTTGGGAACCGGGACATCCCTCGAGCAGTACTTC.

This chain connects TRBV6-1 to TRBJ2-7, with 11 positions matching TRBD1. The CDR3 contains 14 residues. The V segment lost 1 base and the J segment 6 bases; nucleotides outside the gene matches: 2. The germline CDR1 and CDR2 sequences are MNHNS and SASEGT. The CDR3 DNA is TGTGCCAGCAGTGAAGGGACAGGGGGCCTCGAGCAGTACTTC. Translation: CASSEGTGGLEQYF.

This clone came up a few times. Other nucleotide sequences in the sample specify the same CDR3. V usage is TRBV29-1 and J usage is TRBJ1-1, with TRBD1 matching 7 bases. V lost 4 bases to trimming and J lost 2 bases; unmatched junction nucleotides: 4. The V gene's germline CDR1 is SQVTM and CDR2 ANQGSEA. The CDR3 has 13 residues. CDR3 DNA sequence: TGCAGCGTTGTTGAGGGGGCAAACACTGAAGCTTTCTTT. Translation gives CSVVEGANTEAFF. The whole variable domain, remainder taken from reference TRBV29-1 and TRBJ1-1, is SAVISQKPSRDICQRGTSLTIQCQVDSQVTMMFWYRQQPGQSLTLIATANQGSEATYESGFVIDKFPISRPNLTFSTLTVSNMSPEDSSIYLCSVVEGANTEAFFGQGTRLTVV.

The chain uses TRBV13 and TRBJ2-3; no clear D. The V gene lost 1 base and the J gene lost 2 bases, with 10 bases spanning the gap. This CDR3 spans 15 amino acids. Per germline, CDR1 PRHDT and CDR2 FYEKMQ (reference sequence). Here the CDR3 DNA reads TGTGCCAGCAGCTTAGTGGGCAAGGACACAGATACGCAGTATTTT. Translating gives CASSLVGKDTDTQYF.

The chain carries TRBV30 and TRBJ2-5, with D unclear. V shed 5 bases and J shed 2 bases, with 18 bases lying between them. The germline gives CDR1 GTSNPN, CDR2 SVGIG (reference sequence). This CDR3 spans 15 amino acids. CDR3 nucleotide sequence: TGTGCCTGGTCTCTTGATGGGCTGGCGCAAGAGACCCAGTACTTC. Translating it yields CAWSLDGLAQETQYF.

The chain links TRBV4-1 to TRBJ1-5; TRBD1 matches 7 bases. With 1 base clipped from V and 7 bases from J, the junction kept 13 bases outside the gene matches. In germline, CDR1 is MGHRA, CDR2 YSYEKL. This CDR3 has 17 residues. The CDR3 region has the DNA TGCGCCAGCAGCCAAGGGCGGGCTAGGGGGCTAGGCCAGCCCCAGCATTTT. This gives the protein CASSQGRARGLGQPQHF.

The chain combines TRBV27 with TRBJ2-7; 8 positions agree with TRBD1. The CDR3 has 16 amino acids. Germline V lookup: CDR1 MNHEY, CDR2 SMNVEV (reference sequence). V lost 7 bases, J lost 4 bases, and 15 bases stayed unmatched. As DNA, the CDR3 is TGTGCCAGCACGGGGGCCAGGGGGCCCGTCGAATACGAGCAGTACTTC. Protein: CASTGARGPVEYEQYF.

This clone appeared a few times. The chain uses TRBV13 and TRBJ1-1; D is perhaps TRBD1 (5 bases). Germline assignment: CDR1 PRHDT and CDR2 FYEKMQ (reference sequence). The germline V and J ends were trimmed by 4 bases and 3 bases, with 9 bases remaining between them. The CDR3 covers 13 residues. The CDR3 sequence is CASSSIQDTEAFF. The DNA of the CDR3 is TGTGCCAGCAGCTCTATACAGGACACTGAAGCTTTCTTT.

The chain has TRBV7-8 and TRBJ1-1, with unresolved D. The CDR3 sequence is 12 residues long. V lost 7 bases and J 1 base, leaving 7 bases between the germline ends. CDR1 SGHVS and CDR2 FQNEAQ come from the germline V gene. The CDR3 coding sequence is TGTGCCAGCAACGATAGGAACACTGAAGCTTTCTTT. Protein sequence: CASNDRNTEAFF. The whole variable domain, remainder taken from reference TRBV7-8 and TRBJ1-1, is GAGVSQSPRYKVAKRGQDVALRCDPISGHVSLFWYQQALGQGPEFLTYFQNEAQLDKSGLPSDRFFAERPEGSVSTLKIQRTQQEDSAVYLCASNDRNTEAFFGQGTRLTVV.

V gene TRBV6-1 combines with J gene TRBJ2-7; TRBD1 might be the D (6 bases). Trimming took 5 bases from V and 3 from J, leaving 17 bases between them. The CDR3 extends over 15 amino acids. CDR1 MNHNS and CDR2 SASEGT come from the germline V gene. This CDR3 reads CASSFKVTGFYEQYF. Here the CDR3 DNA reads TGTGCCAGCAGTTTCAAAGTCACAGGGTTCTACGAGCAGTACTTC.

CDR3 nucleotide sequence: TGTGCCATCAGTGATCTCCGGACGGCCTCCTACGAGCAGTACTTC. This gives the protein CAISDLRTASYEQYF. This chain connects TRBV10-3 to TRBJ2-7; D is undetermined. The length of the CDR3 is 15 residues. The germline V and J ends were trimmed by 3 bases and 0 bases, with 12 bases remaining between them. Germline V gene data show CDR1 as ENHRY and CDR2 as SYGVKD.

J is TRBJ2-2 and V is TRBV11-3; a weak D match, TRBD1 (5 bases). The CDR3 spans 16 residues. Germline CDR1 reads SGHNT; CDR2 reads YENEEA. The V end was cut by 1 base, the J end by 4 bases, with 13 bases between. The CDR3 loop is CASSLVGVASTGELFF. The CDR3, as DNA: TGTGCCAGCAGCTTAGTAGGGGTGGCGAGCACCGGGGAGCTGTTTTTT.

The rearrangement uses TRBV29-1 and TRBJ2-5; 7 bases are a match to TRBD1. Germline values: CDR1 SQVTM, CDR2 ANQGSEA. The CDR3 extends over 15 amino acids. V was pared by 5 bases and J by 0 bases, with 9 bases of the junction left unmatched. The CDR3 region is CSVSRQGQYQETQYF. The CDR3 DNA sequence: TGCAGCGTTTCTCGACAGGGACAGTACCAAGAGACCCAGTACTTC.